This T cell receptor (beta chain) was found in a study of blood T cell repertoires in COVID-19 (dated by TCRdb to the early 2020s). For context, the study as a whole: Collaborator samples came from the United States, Italy and Spain and covered acute and convalescent phases of COVID-19. Samples came from the ongoing ImmuneRACE study (first 160 participants) plus 1,254 subjects from 6 global collaborators. Sample metadata almost always included a de-identified subject ID, COVID-19 status, age in years and sex. The repertoires were released in a freely available public database meant as a resource for research on the immune response to SARS-CoV-2. HLA class I and class II types, where available, came from metadata supplied by the sample provider rather than from assay-based typing. Deeply sampled blood TCRbeta repertoires from subjects exposed to, actively infected with, or recovered from COVID-19 were included in the dataset. The material from the prospective study consisted of cDNA or gDNA derived from T cells, B-cell-depleted T cells, or PBMCs.

Participants in the prospective study were enrolled through a virtual design, were aged about 18 to 89 years, and lived in about two dozen United States geographic areas. Cohort assignment in the prospective study relied on participant-reported clinical history from a screening survey and a study questionnaire. Mobile phlebotomists in the prospective study collected whole blood, serum and a nasopharyngeal or oropharyngeal swab from every participant. Additional blood draws and questionnaires over an approximately 2-month period could optionally be provided by prospective study participants. Before DNA extraction, prospective study blood samples were shipped either frozen or at room temperature. General study outcomes and caveats: Clinical and demographic metadata were provided uncurated, with the amount varying by source and participant.

Taken from the germline V gene, the CDR1 and CDR2 loops are SGHNT and YENEEA. From the cysteine through the phenylalanine, the CDR3 covers 15 amino acids. Only the CDR3 DNA is retained, 45 bases long and in frame from the first base. V drops 10 bases and J drops 2 bases, leaving 17 bases in between. TCRbeta CDR3 regions were amplified from genomic DNA by means of the immunoSEQ Assay, a bias-controlled multiplex PCR. For the original study's pipeline: Within the assay, amplification of reference gene primers was used to estimate how many nucleated cells each sample contained. To quantify the absolute abundance of each unique TCRbeta CDR3 rearrangement, sequence reads were collapsed and filtered. For each sample, productive Simpson clonality was calculated as the square root of Simpson's diversity index over productive rearrangements. TCRdb re-hosts the immuneACCESS table, in-frame sequences only. Its copies lack some clones; in the studies checked, an unresolved V gene accounts for under half of them, and the cause for the rest is not known. V, J and clone size are taken as reported in that table, and D and trimming were inferred from the DNA itself. This sample lists around 180,000 clones; about 88% were detected once. The biggest ten clones account for 2% to 2.5% of the sample.

About this clone itself: Its recognized antigen is unknown. Per-base quality was not reported, and no clone a single base away is much larger than it.

The sample consisted of PBMCs or T cells enriched from blood (not recorded which). The sequence links TRBV11-3 to TRBJ2-2, with a weak D call of TRBD2 (5 bases match). The TCR originated in a woman in her thirties or forties with acute COVID-19. CDR3 reads: CATQRARVNTGELFF. At the DNA level, the sequence is TGTGCCACCCAGAGGGCCAGAGTAAACACCGGGGAGCTGTTTTTT.